One and the same sample provided the 10 T cell receptor beta chains below, sequenced in a study of glioma-infiltrating T cells. Using RNA template, CDR3s of TCR alpha and beta were amplified with iRepertoire arm-PCR. TCRdb re-derived calls from the multiplex PCR reads in MiXCR, one entry per CDR3 protein. The table lists about 210,000 distinct CDR3 sequences, roughly 32% of them singletons, with 20% in the top ten. The sample taken for sequencing was glioma tissue, nonneoplastic brain tissue, or PBMCs (not recorded which). The receptors derive from a human donor with low-grade glioma or glioblastoma, undergoing nonglioma brain surgery, or in good health (not recorded which).

Many counts were recorded for this clonotype. The V call is TRBV15, the J call TRBJ2-1; TRBD2 matches at 10 bases. The ends lost 0 bases at V and 9 bases at J; junction bases unmatched: 5. The germline V gene encodes CDR1 LNHNV and CDR2 YYDKDF (reference sequence). The CDR3 sequence is 15 residues long. CDR3 sequence (DNA): TGTGCCACCAGCAGAGATAGGAGCGGGAGGGCTGAGCAGTTCTTC. This translates into CATSRDRSGRAEQFF.

This chain joins TRBV29-1 and TRBJ1-1; the D gene is possibly TRBD1 (5 bases). The CDR3 runs 13 residues. V lost 7 bases to trimming and J lost 1 base, with 13 bases between them. The germline V gene has CDR1 SQVTM and CDR2 ANQGSEA. The CDR3 loop is CSAGGVGNTEAFF. The CDR3 nucleotides read TGCAGCGCGGGGGGGGTCGGGAACACTGAAGCTTTCTTT. The complete variable domain, with remaining parts taken from reference TRBV29-1 and TRBJ1-1, reads SAVISQKPSRDICQRGTSLTIQCQVDSQVTMMFWYRQQPGQSLTLIATANQGSEATYESGFVIDKFPISRPNLTFSTLTVSNMSPEDSSIYLCSAGGVGNTEAFFGQGTRLTVV.

This clonotype was detected a few times. This chain connects TRBV10-3 to TRBJ1-6; 9 bases fit TRBD1. From germline, CDR1 is ENHRY and CDR2 SYGVKD. This CDR3 contains 17 residues. V shed 2 bases and J 6 bases; nucleotides not matched to a gene: 8. As DNA, the CDR3 is TGTGCCATCAGTGAGATGACAGCGACAGGGGGTAATTCACCCCTCCACTTT. Translation gives CAISEMTATGGNSPLHF.

For this clonotype: A much larger clone sits a single nucleotide away, making a read error possible. The J gene is TRBJ1-2, the V gene TRBV25-1, with TRBD1 matching over 12 bases. This CDR3 has 13 residues. Germline assignment: CDR1 MGHDK and CDR2 SYGVNS. The V and J ends lost 6 bases and 6 bases, in that order; junction bases with no gene match: 2. This CDR3 is CASRGQGADGYTF. The DNA of the CDR3 is TGTGCCAGCAGGGGACAGGGGGCGGATGGCTACACCTTC.

This clonotype was detected many times. The V and J genes are TRBV28 and TRBJ2-3; TRBD1 or TRBD2 may be the D gene (6 bases each). The CDR3 contains 17 residues. Germline-derived CDR1 and CDR2 are MDHEN and SYDVKM. V was trimmed by 3 bases and J by 0 bases, leaving 16 bases between them. The CDR3 nucleotides are TGTGCCAGCAGTTTCCCGCCCACGGGGGCTAGCACAGATACGCAGTATTTT. This codes for CASSFPPTGASTDTQYF. The variable domain in full, with the rest retrieved from reference TRBV28 and TRBJ2-3, is DVKVTQSSRYLVKRTGEKVFLECVQDMDHENMFWYRQDPGLGLRLIYFSYDVKMKEKGDIPEGYSVSREKKERFSLILESASTNQTSMYLCASSFPPTGASTDTQYFGPGTRLTVL.

The gene calls are TRBV11-2 and TRBJ2-2; D is ambiguous. The CDR3 loop spans 15 amino acids. The V end was cut by 1 base, the J end by 1 base, with 7 bases between. Germline CDR1 is SGHAT and CDR2 is FQNNGV. CDR3 residues: CASSLVRQNTGELFF. Written as DNA, the CDR3 is TGTGCCAGCAGCTTAGTTCGCCAGAACACCGGGGAGCTGTTTTTT. The whole variable domain, filled in from reference TRBV11-2 and TRBJ2-2, reads EAGVAQSPRYKIIEKRQSVAFWCNPISGHATLYWYQQILGQGPKLLIQFQNNGVVDDSQLPKDRFSAERLKGVDSTLKIQPAKLEDSAVYLCASSLVRQNTGELFFGEGSRLTVL.

Worth noting for this clonotype: Just one base apart from a much larger clone, this may be a read error. This chain connects TRBV7-3 to TRBJ2-5; 10 bases agree with TRBD2. CDR3 length: 16 residues. CDR1 is SGHTA and CDR2 is FQGTGA in the germline V gene. With 5 bases clipped from V and 0 bases from J, the junction kept 6 bases outside the gene matches. CDR3 DNA: TGTGCCAGCAGCGCAAGCGGGAGGGAGGACCAAGAGACCCAGTACTTC. This translates into CASSASGREDQETQYF.

V is TRBV5-1 and J is TRBJ2-7; 8 nucleotides line up with TRBD1. Trimming removed 0 bases from V and 3 bases from J; junction bases left unmatched: 5. The CDR3 is made up of 15 amino acids. Germline CDR1 SGHRS, CDR2 YFSETQ. CDR3 sequence: CASSLAAGQVYEQYF. The CDR3 DNA reads as TGCGCCAGCAGCTTGGCGGCGGGACAGGTCTACGAGCAGTACTTC.

This clonotype has at least ten counts. The junction departs from the called germline gene at one end, perhaps through a read error. The J gene is TRBJ1-2, the V gene TRBV3-1, with D possibly TRBD1 on 6 matching bases. Germline V gene data show CDR1 as LGHDT and CDR2 as YNNKEL (reference sequence). The CDR3 is 12 amino acids. The CDR3 sequence: CASSQEDSPGHF. CDR3 in DNA: TGTGCCAGCAGCCAAGAGGACAGCCCGGGCCACTTC.

For this clonotype: Just one base apart from a much larger clone, this may be a read error. This chain connects TRBV7-2 to TRBJ2-7; weak D call: TRBD2 (5 bases). Per germline, CDR1 SGHTA and CDR2 FQGNSA. The CDR3 has 15 amino acids. DNA of the CDR3: TGTGCCAGCAGCTCGGCCGGGATGGGCACCTACGGGCAGTACTTC. It yields the protein CASSSAGMGTYGQYF.